The next 9 T cell receptor beta chains were all read from a single sample in a study of CD8 T cells in ankylosing spondylitis (dated 2017 in TCRdb). The library was prepared using 5' RACE. Sequenced on an Illumina HiSeq 2500. TCRdb itself trimmed the public reads at Q25 with fastp, ran MiXCR and retained productive beta chains. Rows with a matching CDR3 protein are joined into one entry that keeps the most common DNA and genes. This sample comprises approximately 540,000 distinct CDR3 sequences, 9.5% to 15% of them detected only once. The ten largest account for approximately 6.2% of the sample. Antigens for these TCRs are unknown. Points the paper makes about the study in general: A TCR beta motif made up of roughly eight highly homologous amino acid variants appeared to be characteristic of blood from ankylosing spondylitis patients.

The sequenced material came from blood, either unsorted or a sorted T cell fraction (not recorded which). Every receptor here comes from a male donor with ankylosing spondylitis.

This clonotype was counted between two and nine times. This chain uses TRBV27 with TRBJ2-7; D possibly matches TRBD1 or TRBD2 (5 bases each). This CDR3 has 14 residues. Trimming removed 5 bases at V and 2 bases at J, with 13 bases between. The germline gives CDR1 MNHEY, CDR2 SMNVEV (reference sequence). In DNA, the CDR3 is TGTGCCAGCAGTCCCCGAATGGGGGCCTACGAGCAGTACTTC. Translating gives CASSPRMGAYEQYF.

The rearrangement uses TRBV2 and TRBJ2-3; 8 bases are shared with TRBD1. Germline loops: CDR1 SNHLY, CDR2 FYNNEI. The CDR3 consists of 13 residues. V lost 5 bases, J lost 9 bases, and 7 bases stayed unmatched. As DNA, the CDR3 is TGTGCCAGCAGTTCCGACAGGGGTGGCACGCAGTATTTT. It codes for CASSSDRGGTQYF.

Concerning this clonotype: A much more abundant neighbour one base away suggests this may be a read error. The J gene is TRBJ2-5, the V gene TRBV12-3 or TRBV12-4, with D maybe TRBD2 (5 bases). The CDR3 runs 13 residues. Trimming took 5 bases from V and 7 from J, leaving 14 bases between them. CDR3 residues: CASSVGGAGTQYF. CDR3 nucleotides: TGTGCCAGCAGTGTAGGCGGCGCGGGGACCCAGTACTTC.

The chain recombines TRBV7-9 with TRBJ1-2, with D unresolved. This CDR3 is 13 amino acids long. V was trimmed by 1 base and J by 5 bases, leaving 8 bases between them. Germline CDR1 and CDR2: SEHNR and FQNEAQ (reference sequence). CDR3 DNA sequence: TGTGCCAGCAGCTTAGAGAGGCAGTATGGCTACACCTTC. It is translated as CASSLERQYGYTF.

The chain is built from TRBV7-6 and TRBJ2-5; TRBD1 aligns across 8 bases. Germline lookup yields CDR1 SGHVS and CDR2 FNYEAQ. This CDR3 has 14 amino acids. V trimming: 4 bases; J trimming: 2 bases; junction bases outside the gene matches: 3. CDR3 protein: CASSSTGVQETQYF. The DNA for the CDR3 is TGTGCCAGCAGCTCGACAGGGGTTCAAGAGACCCAGTACTTC. Full variable domain (remainder filled in from reference TRBV7-6 and TRBJ2-5): GAGVSQSPRYKVTKRGQDVALRCDPISGHVSLYWYRQALGQGPEFLTYFNYEAQQDKSGLPNDRFSAERPEGSISTLTIQRTEQRDSAMYRCASSSTGVQETQYFGPGTRLLVL.

This clonotype was counted only a few times. This chain uses TRBV10-3 with TRBJ2-7; D perhaps matches TRBD2 (5 bases). In germline, CDR1 is ENHRY, CDR2 SYGVKD. Trimming pared 2 bases from V and 7 bases from J, leaving 18 bases between. The CDR3 is 15 residues long. CDR3 in DNA: TGTGCCATCAGTGAGCCCCCCGGGATGGCGAGAGAGCAGTACTTC. It specifies CAISEPPGMAREQYF.

The table lists this clonotype with a few counts. The chain joins TRBV7-2 to TRBJ1-5; D ambiguous. There are 16 residues in the CDR3. The V gene's germline CDR1 is SGHTA and CDR2 FQGNSA. V dropped 1 base and J dropped 0 bases, with 10 bases sitting between them. The DNA for the CDR3 is TGTGCCAGCAGCTTAGACGGAGGGCCTAGCAATCAGCCCCAGCATTTT. Translated: CASSLDGGPSNQPQHF.

This clonotype was found a few times. The V call is TRBV5-1, the J call TRBJ2-1, with unresolved D. The CDR3 runs to 16 residues. V was trimmed by 1 base and J by 9 bases, leaving 20 bases between them. Germline V CDR1 and CDR2: SGHRS, YFSETQ. CDR3 nucleotides: TGCGCCAGCAGCTTGTCCGCGACTGGTCCTTCCGGTGAGCAGTTCTTC. Translation gives CASSLSATGPSGEQFF.

This clonotype was seen only a few times. This CDR3 is CASSGGHLGATQYF. CDR3 DNA: TGTGCCAGCAGCGGGGGACACCTCGGGGCTACGCAGTATTTT. V is TRBV7-9 and J is TRBJ2-3; possibly TRBD1 for D (6 bases). This CDR3 has 14 residues. V gave up 5 bases and J gave up 8 bases, with 17 bases separating them. CDR1 is SEHNR, CDR2 FQNEAQ, per germline (reference sequence).